This T cell receptor (beta chain) was identified in a study of chemoradiotherapy in HPV16-positive cancers. Whole-study findings and limits: In HPV16-positive patients, HPV-responsive T-cell expansion tracked better recurrence-free survival.

Looked up from germline, CDR1 is GTSNPN and CDR2 is SVGIG (reference sequence). V lost 2 bases, J lost 0 bases, and 11 bases lay in between. The CDR3 totals 14 residues. Libraries were prepared by immunoSEQ multiplex PCR; TCRdb keeps only in-frame clonotypes and omits some of them. The sample records roughly 32,000 clones, nearly 90% being singletons. On this clone itself: Its antigen is not identified.

The clonotype comes from a human donor with HPV-associated anogenital cancer. This chain joins TRBV30 and TRBJ2-7; TRBD2 is a possible D gene (7 bases). The source was blood, collected from a patient who underwent chemoradiotherapy. CDR3: CAWSRGGDSYEQYF. CDR3 nucleotides: TGTGCCTGGAGTCGAGGGGGGGACTCCTACGAGCAGTACTTC. Full variable domain (remainder filled in from reference TRBV30 and TRBJ2-7): SQTIHQWPATLVQPVGSPLSLECTVEGTSNPNLYWYRQAAGRGLQLLFYSVGIGQISSEVPQNLSASRPQDRQFILSSKKLLLSDSGFYLCAWSRGGDSYEQYFGPGTRLTVT.